A selection of T cell receptor beta chains follows, all from one sample in a study of cytomegalovirus exposure and HLA in healthy donors. Some clones are missing from TCRdb's copy, which holds only in-frame ones; the method was immunoSEQ multiplex PCR. This sample has 150,000 to 200,000 clones; about three quarters occur once, and the top ten carry about 3.4%. The specimen sequenced was PBMCs. These receptors were obtained from a woman aged 50 to 65 in good health and CMV-seropositive. The CDR3 runs from the conserved cysteine through the conserved F or W. Fields, in order: V gene, D gene, J gene, clone size, CDR3 protein, CDR3 DNA. A D gene is named only where the DNA matches it firmly. Size values are once, few and many counts, or a class for expanded clones, and some rows have none.

>TRBV18|TRBD1|TRBJ2-2|-
CASSLDWTGPTGELFF
TGTGCCAGCTCGCTCGATTGGACAGGGCCAACCGGGGAGCTGTTTTTT
>TRBV6-5|-|TRBJ1-2|-
CASSYGQGYYGYTF
TGTGCCAGCAGTTATGGGCAGGGGTACTATGGCTACACCTTC
>TRBV13|TRBD2|TRBJ2-3|-
CASSPLTSGETSTDTQYF
TGTGCCAGCAGCCCCCTGACTAGCGGGGAAACTAGCACAGATACGCAGTATTTT
>TRBV5-6|-|TRBJ2-1|few
CASSSISGGLRVYNEQFF
TGTGCCAGCAGCTCCATAAGCGGAGGGCTGAGGGTCTACAATGAGCAGTTCTTC
>TRBV10-3|TRBD2|TRBJ2-1|-
CAISDLLAGGTAVEQFF
TGTGCCATCAGTGACCTACTAGCGGGAGGAACCGCCGTGGAGCAGTTCTTC
>TRBV18|TRBD1|TRBJ2-3|-
CASGAVGQGRDTQYF
TGTGCCAGTGGGGCTGTTGGACAGGGGAGAGATACGCAGTATTTT
>TRBV6-5|TRBD1|TRBJ2-5|-
CASSYRTGPQETQYF
TGTGCCAGCAGTTACCGGACAGGACCACAAGAGACCCAGTACTTC
>TRBV5-1|-|TRBJ1-4|-
CASSLGTPTEKLFF
TGCGCCAGCAGCTTGGGGACTCCAACGGAAAAACTGTTTTTT
>TRBV6-5|TRBD1|TRBJ1-5|-
CASSLTGVNQPQHF
TGTGCCAGCAGCTTAACAGGGGTCAATCAGCCCCAGCATTTT
>TRBV30|-|TRBJ1-2|-
CAWSLNYGYTF
TGTGCCTGGAGCCTTAACTATGGCTACACCTTC
>TRBV5-1|-|TRBJ2-5|-
CASSRGNQGSQETQYF
TGCGCCAGCAGCCGGGGGAACCAGGGCTCCCAAGAGACCCAGTACTTC
>TRBV28|TRBD2|TRBJ2-3|few
CATLRSGRTDTQYF
TGTGCCACCCTGAGAAGCGGGAGGACAGATACGCAGTATTTT
>TRBV19|-|TRBJ1-5|-
CASSIDRGNQPQHF
TGTGCCAGTAGTATAGATCGGGGGAATCAGCCCCAGCATTTT
>TRBV11-3|TRBD2|TRBJ2-3|-
CASSPGTSGASTDTQYF
TGTGCCAGCAGCCCGGGGACTAGCGGGGCGAGCACAGATACGCAGTATTTT
>TRBV6-6|TRBD1|TRBJ2-7|few
CASSYPIGQGSYEQYF
TGTGCCAGCAGTTATCCGATTGGACAGGGCTCCTACGAGCAGTACTTC
>TRBV4-3|TRBD1|TRBJ1-4|-
CASSQDDREGEKLFF
TGCGCCAGCAGCCAAGACGACAGGGAAGGGGAAAAACTGTTTTTT